This TCR beta chain stems from a study of blood T cell repertoires in COVID-19. Sequenced by immunoSEQ multiplex PCR; TCRdb stores in-frame clones only, minus some. The sample lists under 250,000 clones, about nine tenths seen once, with 3.5% to 4% in the top ten. The receptor's source is a woman younger than 45 with acute COVID-19. Sequencing input: PBMCs or T cells enriched from blood (not recorded which).

In DNA, the CDR3 is TGTGCCAGCAGCTTCCTGCAGGGGACCTACGAGCAGTACTTC. It is translated as CASSFLQGTYEQYF. The J gene is TRBJ2-7, the V gene TRBV7-2; D perhaps matches TRBD1 (6 bases). CDR3 length: 14 amino acids. CDR1 and CDR2 (germline): SGHTA, FQGNSA. V was trimmed by 3 bases and J by 2 bases, leaving 11 bases between them.